Below are 6 T cell receptor beta chains sequenced from a single sample in a study of CD8 T cells in ankylosing spondylitis. Broader study findings: Seemingly characteristic of ankylosing spondylitis blood was a TCR beta motif consisting of eight highly homologous variants.

What these receptors recognize is not known. TCRdb reprocessed the 5' RACE reads via MiXCR and lists one record per CDR3 protein. The table has about 450,000 distinct CDR3 sequences, around 26% seen once. Input material: blood, either unsorted or a sorted T cell fraction (not recorded which). The receptors shown here come from a male donor with ankylosing spondylitis.

This clonotype has ten or more counts. The J gene is TRBJ1-5, the V gene TRBV4-1, with TRBD1 identical over 7 bases. Trimming took 0 bases from V and 4 from J; bases not matched to a gene: 9. CDR1 is MGHRA, CDR2 YSYEKL, per germline. This CDR3 has 17 amino acids. The DNA of the CDR3 is TGCGCCAGCAGCCAAGACGATAGGGCAGGGGGAAATCAGCCCCAGCATTTT. Translated: CASSQDDRAGGNQPQHF.

This clonotype has more than one count but fewer than ten. V gene TRBV29-1 combines with J gene TRBJ2-2, with D possibly being TRBD2 (6 bases). Trimming cost V 5 bases and J 5 bases, with 15 bases left between them. The germline V gene encodes CDR1 SQVTM and CDR2 ANQGSEA. CDR3 length: 14 amino acids. The CDR3 spells CSVSEGPGTGELFF. In DNA form, the CDR3 reads TGCAGCGTTTCGGAGGGCCCGGGGACCGGGGAGCTGTTTTTT.

This clonotype was observed a few times. V usage is TRBV12-3 or TRBV12-4 and J usage is TRBJ1-1; maybe TRBD1 (6 bases). V shed 5 bases and J shed 0 bases, with 19 bases lying between them. The CDR3 spans 17 residues. The CDR3 DNA reads as TGTGCCAGCAGTCCGCAGAGGAGGGGGATCATGAACACTGAAGCTTTCTTT. The encoded protein is CASSPQRRGIMNTEAFF.

There are a few counts of this clonotype. This chain connects TRBV7-2 to TRBJ2-1, with TRBD2 matching over 7 bases. Unmatched junction bases numbered 8, after V lost 5 bases and J lost 4 bases. Per germline, CDR1 SGHTA and CDR2 FQGNSA. CDR3 size: 15 residues. As DNA, the CDR3 is TGTGCCAGCAGCCTACACTCGGGGGGTTACAATGAGCAGTTCTTC. Translated, it gives CASSLHSGGYNEQFF.

The gene calls are TRBV2 and TRBJ2-3; TRBD1 or TRBD2 may be the D gene (7 bases each). The CDR3 is 19 amino acids. Trimming removed 7 bases from V and 0 bases from J, with 26 bases in between. Germline V gene lookup returns CDR1 SNHLY and CDR2 FYNNEI. The CDR3 is CASTRGGRRQRGSTDTQYF. For the CDR3, the DNA is TGTGCCAGCACCAGGGGGGGGCGCCGGCAAAGGGGGAGCACAGATACGCAGTATTTT.

The V call is TRBV6-1, the J call TRBJ2-1; 7 bases fit TRBD2. The CDR3 loop spans 15 amino acids. The junction had 12 bases not matched to a gene; V was cut back by 7 bases and J by 6 bases. Germline assignment: CDR1 MNHNS and CDR2 SASEGT. CDR3 amino acids: CASTPSGKGANEQFF. CDR3 bases: TGTGCCAGCACCCCTAGCGGAAAAGGGGCCAATGAGCAGTTCTTC.